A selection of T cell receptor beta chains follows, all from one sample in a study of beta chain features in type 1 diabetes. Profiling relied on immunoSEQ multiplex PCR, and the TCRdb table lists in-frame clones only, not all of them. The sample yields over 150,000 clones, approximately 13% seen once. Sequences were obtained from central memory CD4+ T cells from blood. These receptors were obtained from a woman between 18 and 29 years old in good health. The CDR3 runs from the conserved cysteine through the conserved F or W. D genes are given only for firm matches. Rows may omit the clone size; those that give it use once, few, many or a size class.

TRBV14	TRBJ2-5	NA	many	TGTGCCAGCAGCCAAGTCAACAGCGGGACCCAGTACTTC	CASSQVNSGTQYF
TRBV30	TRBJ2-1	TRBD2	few	TGTGCCTGGAGTGGGGGGGGATCCTACAATGAGCAGTTCTTC	CAWSGGGSYNEQFF
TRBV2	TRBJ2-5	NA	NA	TGTGCCAGCAGTGAAGAGGCAGGCCCTCAAGAGACCCAGTACTTC	CASSEEAGPQETQYF
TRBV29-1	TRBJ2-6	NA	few	TGCAGCGTCGAAATATTAGCTGGGGCCAACGTCCTGACTTTC	CSVEILAGANVLTF
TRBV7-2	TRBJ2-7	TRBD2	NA	TGTGCCAGCAGCTCCTTCGGGACTAGCGGCTACGAGCAGTACTTC	CASSSFGTSGYEQYF
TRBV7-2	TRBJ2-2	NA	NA	TGTGCCAGCATATCCGGACAGCACACCGGGGAGCTGTTTTTT	CASISGQHTGELFF
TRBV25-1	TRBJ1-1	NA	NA	TGTGCCAGCAGTTTGGCTCGGACTAACACTGAAGCTTTCTTT	CASSLARTNTEAFF
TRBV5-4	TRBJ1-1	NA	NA	TGTGCCAGCAGCTTGGGGGCACAAAACACTGAAGCTTTCTTT	CASSLGAQNTEAFF
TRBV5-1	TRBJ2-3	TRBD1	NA	TGCGCCAGCAGCTACCGACAGGGTCCCACAGATACGCAGTATTTT	CASSYRQGPTDTQYF
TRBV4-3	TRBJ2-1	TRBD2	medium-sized	TGCGCCAGCAGCCAAGATGTCAGCGGGAGGGCGAATGAGCAGTTCTTC	CASSQDVSGRANEQFF
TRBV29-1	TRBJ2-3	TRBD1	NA	TGCAGCGTTGTGGGACAGGGGACGGATACGCAGTATTTT	CSVVGQGTDTQYF
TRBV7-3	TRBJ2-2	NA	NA	TGTGCCAGCAGCTCTTACACCGGGGAGCTGTTTTTT	CASSSYTGELFF
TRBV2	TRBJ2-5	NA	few	TGTGCCAGCAGAAGCGAGACCCAGTACTTC	CASRSETQYF
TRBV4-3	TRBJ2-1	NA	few	TGCGCCAGCAGCCAAGATCAGGGGTATAATGAGCAGTTCTTC	CASSQDQGYNEQFF
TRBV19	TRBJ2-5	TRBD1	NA	TGTGCCAGTAGTATTCGGGACAGCCGAGTCCAAGAGACCCAGTACTTC	CASSIRDSRVQETQYF
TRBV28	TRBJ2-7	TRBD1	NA	TGTGCCAGCTGGACAGGGGGATCCTACGAGCAGTACTTC	CASWTGGSYEQYF
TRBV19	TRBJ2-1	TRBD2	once	TGTGCCAGTAGTATCGGGACTAGCGGGATCTACAATGAGCAGTTCTTC	CASSIGTSGIYNEQFF
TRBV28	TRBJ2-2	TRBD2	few	TGTGCCAGCAGTTTATCGAGACTAGCGGGAGGGCCTTCTTCCGGGGAGCTGTTTTTT	CASSLSRLAGGPSSGELFF
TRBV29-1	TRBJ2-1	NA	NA	TGCAGCGGCATTGAGGCCAGGGGCCGCGATGAGCAGTTCTTC	CSGIEARGRDEQFF
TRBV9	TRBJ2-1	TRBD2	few	TGTGCCAGCAGCGTAGAGGGACTAGCTGCCTACAATGAGCAGTTCTTC	CASSVEGLAAYNEQFF
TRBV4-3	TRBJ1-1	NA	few	TGCGCCAGCAGCCAAGACCAGAGGGTTGGGGCTTTCTTT	CASSQDQRVGAFF
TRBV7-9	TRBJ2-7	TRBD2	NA	TGTGCCAGCAGCTTAGCGGCTAGCGAGGGGAGGGGATACGAGCAGTACTTC	CASSLAASEGRGYEQYF
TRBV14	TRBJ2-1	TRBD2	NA	TGTGCCAGCAGCCCCCTGACTAGCATCCTCCAACACAATGAGCAGTTCTTC	CASSPLTSILQHNEQFF
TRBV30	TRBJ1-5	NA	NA	TGTGCCTGGAGTGAGGGGAATCAGCCCCAGCATTTT	CAWSEGNQPQHF
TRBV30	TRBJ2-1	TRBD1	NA	TGTGCCTTTCCCGGGACAGGGGGCTTGTTCTTC	CAFPGTGGLFF
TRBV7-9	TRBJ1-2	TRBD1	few	TGTGCCAGCAGGCGCCCGGGACAGGGGAAGTATGGCTACACCTTC	CASRRPGQGKYGYTF
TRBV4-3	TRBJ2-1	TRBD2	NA	TGCGCCAGCAGCCAACCCGGACTAGCGGGAGTGAATGAGCAGTTCTTC	CASSQPGLAGVNEQFF
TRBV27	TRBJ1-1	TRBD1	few	TGTGCCAGCAGAACCCTCGGGACAGGGGGCCGGTGGACTGAAGCTTTCTTT	CASRTLGTGGRWTEAFF
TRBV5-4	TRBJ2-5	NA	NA	TGTGCCAGCAGGCTTCCTACACAGAGCCAAGAGACCCAGTACTTC	CASRLPTQSQETQYF
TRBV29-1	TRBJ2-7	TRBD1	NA	TGCAGCGTTGTGGGTGGACAGGGCTCCTACGAGCAGTACTTC	CSVVGGQGSYEQYF
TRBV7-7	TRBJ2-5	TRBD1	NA	TGTGCTAGCAGCTTGGCCGGACAGGGGGTTCAAGAGACCCAGTACTTC	CASSLAGQGVQETQYF
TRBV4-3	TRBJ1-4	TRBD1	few	TGCGCCAGCAGCCTAACAACAGGGGGCAGCTATGAAAAACTGTTTTTT	CASSLTTGGSYEKLFF
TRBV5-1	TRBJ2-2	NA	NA	TGCGCCAGCAAAGAGTTTAACGCCGGGGAGCTGTTTTTT	CASKEFNAGELFF
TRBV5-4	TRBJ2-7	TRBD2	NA	TGTGCCAGCAGCTTGGCGGGACTAGGTGTCTACGAGCAGTACTTC	CASSLAGLGVYEQYF
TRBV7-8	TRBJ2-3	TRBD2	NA	TGTGCCAGCAGCTCCCACCCTAGGACTAGCGGGAGTGCAGATACGCAGTATTTT	CASSSHPRTSGSADTQYF
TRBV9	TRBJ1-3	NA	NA	TGTGCCAGCAGCGTAGGGGACACGGGTATTTCTGGAAACACCATATATTTT	CASSVGDTGISGNTIYF
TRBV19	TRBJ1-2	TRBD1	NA	TGTGCCAGTAGGGACAGGGGGAGAAGTGGCTACACCTTC	CASRDRGRSGYTF
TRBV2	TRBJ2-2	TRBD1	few	TGTGCCAGCAAATTAGGACAGGGGAACACCGGGGAGCTGTTTTTT	CASKLGQGNTGELFF
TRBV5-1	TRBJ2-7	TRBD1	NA	TGCGCCAGCAGCGGGACAGGGAACTCCTACGAGCAGTACTTC	CASSGTGNSYEQYF
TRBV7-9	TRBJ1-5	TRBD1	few	TGTGCCAGCAGCTTAGGGTCAGGGGGTCAGCCCCAGCATTTT	CASSLGSGGQPQHF
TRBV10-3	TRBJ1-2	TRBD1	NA	TGTGCCATCACCTCCGGGACAGGGCATCCTATGAGCTACACCTTC	CAITSGTGHPMSYTF
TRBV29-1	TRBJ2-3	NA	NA	TGCAGCGTTGACTCTCCAACCTCGCCGGGCACAGATACGCAGTATTTT	CSVDSPTSPGTDTQYF
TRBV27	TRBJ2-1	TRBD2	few	TGTGCCAGCAGGCAGACTAGCGGGGAGAGCTCCTACAATGAGCAGTTCTTC	CASRQTSGESSYNEQFF
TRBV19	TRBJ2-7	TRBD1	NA	TGTGCCAGTAGCAACCACAGGGGTCCCTCCTACGAGCAGTACTTC	CASSNHRGPSYEQYF
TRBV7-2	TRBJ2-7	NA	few	TGTGCCAGCAGCGCGACTAGAAGCTCCTCCGAGCAGTACTTC	CASSATRSSSEQYF
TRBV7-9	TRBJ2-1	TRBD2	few	TGTGCCAGCAGCCCTCGGGGACAGGGCCTAGCGGGAGGAGGCAATGAGCAGTTCTTC	CASSPRGQGLAGGGNEQFF
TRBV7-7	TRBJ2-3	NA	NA	TGTGCCAGCAGCTCCCAACTTTCGGACTTGAATACGCAGTATTTT	CASSSQLSDLNTQYF
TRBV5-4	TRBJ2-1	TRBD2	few	TGTGCCAGCGGAAAGATAGCGGGAGGGAAACCCTACAATGAGCAGTTCTTC	CASGKIAGGKPYNEQFF